The rows below give T cell receptor beta chains drawn from one sample of a study of T cell responses to AZD1222 COVID-19 vaccine. TCRdb's copy holds only in-frame clones and misses some; the assay was immunoSEQ multiplex PCR. The top ten clones hold roughly a tenth of a sample with approximately 130,000 clones, roughly nine tenths of them seen once. The source material was peripheral blood, sampled 28 days after the second AZD1222 dose. The receptors here all came from an adult who received the AZD1222 COVID-19 vaccine. Both conserved end residues are part of each CDR3. Each record gives: CDR3 length, J gene, D gene, V gene, CDR3 protein, CDR3 DNA. D genes are given only for firm matches.

length: 15
J: TRBJ1-4
D: TRBD1
V: TRBV6-5
CDR3: CASSYGQVGNEKLFF
DNA: TGTGCCAGCAGTTATGGACAGGTCGGAAATGAAAAACTGTTTTTT

length: 17
J: TRBJ1-3
D: TRBD1
V: TRBV3-1/TRBV3-2
CDR3: CASSLMGQGFSGNTIYF
DNA: TGTGCCAGCAGCCTGATGGGACAGGGCTTCTCTGGAAACACCATATATTTT

length: 14
J: TRBJ1-1
D: -
V: TRBV5-1
CDR3: CASSFDALNTEAFF
DNA: TGCGCCAGCAGCTTTGACGCACTGAACACTGAAGCTTTCTTT

length: 15
J: TRBJ2-5
D: TRBD2
V: TRBV5-4
CDR3: CASSSGGALQETQYF
DNA: TGTGCCAGCTCTAGCGGGGGGGCCCTACAAGAGACCCAGTACTTC

length: 15
J: TRBJ1-2
D: -
V: TRBV2
CDR3: CASSRTTGLGYGYTF
DNA: TGTGCCAGCAGCAGAACCACGGGACTCGGCTATGGCTACACCTTC

length: 15
J: TRBJ2-2
D: -
V: TRBV6-1
CDR3: CASSERPGDPGELFF
DNA: TGTGCCAGCAGTGAACGGCCCGGTGATCCCGGGGAGCTGTTTTTT

length: 13
J: TRBJ1-5
D: TRBD1
V: TRBV24-1
CDR3: CATSAGGDQPQHF
DNA: TGTGCCACCAGTGCAGGGGGGGATCAGCCCCAGCATTTT

length: 15
J: TRBJ2-7
D: -
V: TRBV5-1
CDR3: CASSLMEAGSGEQYF
DNA: TGCGCCAGCAGCTTGATGGAGGCGGGGTCCGGCGAGCAGTACTTC

length: 14
J: TRBJ1-2
D: -
V: TRBV27
CDR3: CASSLKGVDYGYTF
DNA: TGTGCCAGCAGTTTAAAGGGGGTAGACTATGGCTACACCTTC

length: 16
J: TRBJ1-1
D: TRBD1
V: TRBV10-3
CDR3: CAISPDRERTNTEAFF
DNA: TGTGCCATCAGTCCCGACAGGGAGCGAACGAACACTGAAGCTTTCTTT

length: 13
J: TRBJ1-5
D: -
V: TRBV2
CDR3: CASSVQSNQPQHF
DNA: TGTGCCAGCTCGGTACAGAGCAATCAGCCCCAGCATTTT

length: 18
J: TRBJ1-2
D: TRBD1
V: TRBV5-1
CDR3: CASSRDPGTGVIWYGYTF
DNA: TGCGCCAGCAGCCGAGACCCCGGGACAGGGGTTATCTGGTATGGCTACACCTTC

length: 15
J: TRBJ2-7
D: -
V: TRBV6-2/TRBV6-3
CDR3: CASSLAFQPTYEQYF
DNA: TGTGCCAGCAGCCTAGCCTTCCAGCCCACCTACGAGCAGTACTTC

length: 14
J: TRBJ1-2
D: -
V: TRBV3-1/TRBV3-2
CDR3: CASSQASVHYGYTF
DNA: TGTGCCAGCAGCCAAGCGTCCGTGCACTATGGCTACACCTTC